These T cell receptor beta chains were read from a single sample in a study of blood T cells in healthy people across ages. TCRdb independently ran MiXCR on the 5' RACE reads; one entry per CDR3 protein. This table has around 1,000,000 distinct CDR3 sequences, under 30% appearing once. Another study also made use of these data, one on T cells of mothers and their children.

Sequenced: blood. The receptor set was obtained from a girl aged 2 to 9 in good health. Both conserved end residues are part of each CDR3. The order of the fields is clone size, D gene, J gene, V gene, CDR3 DNA, CDR3 protein. The D gene is left open where the match is weak. Rows may omit the clone size; those that give it use once, few, many or a size class.

few | TRBD2 | TRBJ2-7 | TRBV4-2 | TGTGCCAGCAGCCGCCTAGCGGGAGGGAGATACGAGCAGTACTTC | CASSRLAGGRYEQYF
once | - | TRBJ2-7 | TRBV6-1 | TGTGCCACTAATCAGAGGGCCAGGGTCCACGAGCAGTACTTC | CATNQRARVHEQYF
few | TRBD1 | TRBJ2-7 | TRBV10-1 | TGCGCCAGCAGTGAGTCAGGGACAGGGGTCTCCTACGAGCAGTACTTC | CASSESGTGVSYEQYF
few | - | TRBJ2-5 | TRBV10-3 | TGTGCCATCAGTCGTGTTGTGGCGGGGAGGCAAGAGACCCAGTACTTC | CAISRVVAGRQETQYF
few | - | TRBJ2-7 | TRBV28 | TGTGCCAGCAGCCCTCGGACGACCGACGAGCAGTACTTC | CASSPRTTDEQYF
- | TRBD1 | TRBJ2-3 | TRBV29-1 | TGCAGCGTACGACAGGGGGACGTGGATGCGCAGTATTTT | CSVRQGDVDAQYF
few | - | TRBJ2-7 | TRBV6-5 | TGTGCCAGCAGTTATTTCGCGAGAGACGAGCAGTACTTC | CASSYFARDEQYF
few | - | TRBJ2-3 | TRBV19 | TGTGCCAGTAGAAGGGTTTCCACAGATACGCAGTATTTT | CASRRVSTDTQYF
- | TRBD1 | TRBJ1-2 | TRBV20-1 | TGCAGTGCTAGAGAAGGGGGACAGGGGTATGGCTACACCTTC | CSAREGGQGYGYTF
few | - | TRBJ2-1 | TRBV7-6 | TGTGCCAGCAGGGACCGGGGGGCAGATGAGCAGTTCTTC | CASRDRGADEQFF
- | - | TRBJ2-2 | TRBV11-2 | TGTGCCAGCAGCCCCCCACTTATGTTGCCGGGGTCCGGGGAGCTGTTTTTT | CASSPPLMLPGSGELFF
once | - | TRBJ2-2 | TRBV12-3/TRBV12-4 | TGTGCCAGCAGTTCATCCGGGCGCAACACCGGGGAGCTGTTTTTT | CASSSSGRNTGELFF
few | - | TRBJ1-2 | TRBV3-1 | TGTGCCAGCAGCCGGGGGCCGGGTGGCTACACCTTC | CASSRGPGGYTF